This TCR beta chain was identified during a study of T cell clonotyping in hematopoietic cell transplantation. The repertoire was sequenced with immunoSEQ multiplex PCR; TCRdb's copy has only in-frame clones and lacks some. The table has fewer than 15,000 clones, 80% to 95% seen once. To note about this clone: Its antigen is as yet unknown.

The CDR3 is made up of 12 amino acids. With 6 bases removed from V and 6 bases from J, the gap between germline ends came to 12 bases. Germline CDR1 and CDR2: KGHSH and LQKENI. Overall study results and limits: No sorting was done, leaving CD4 and CD8 contributions mixed. After transplant, recipient diversity fell while pathologically expanded clonotypes grew through day 180. Broader posttransplant TCR repertoire diversity was predicted by graft donor and pretransplant recipient Inverse Simpson Index values.

The TCR comes from a woman between 45 and 60 years old in good health. Some clones in this sample may be carry-over from other donors' samples. The rearrangement joins TRBV18 to TRBJ2-7; D not resolved. The sample was peripheral blood mononuclear cells. The CDR3 protein is CASSPESGEQYF. Here the CDR3 DNA reads TGTGCCAGCTCCCCTGAGTCGGGCGAGCAGTACTTC.